This T cell receptor (beta chain) comes out of a study of cytomegalovirus exposure and HLA in healthy donors. Study-wide findings and caveats: Clonal expansion, a later analysis showed, was greater in HLA-associated TCR beta chains than in equally common others. Researchers reported in a later analysis that a missense DCLRE1C variant was tied to TCR beta V- and J-gene trimming. Among CMV-associated TCR beta chains, most appeared HLA-restricted in a later analysis.

The CDR3 covers 14 residues. Germline CDR1 reads SGHTA; CDR2 reads FQGNSA. J lost 1 base, V lost 0 bases, and 0 bases had no gene match. Primers for the PCR totalled 60 Vbeta and 13 Jbeta. Profiled with immunoSEQ multiplex PCR; TCRdb holds only in-frame clones, not every one. In the table there are under 250,000 clones, more than 70% of which are singletons. A remark on this clone: No antigen is known for it.

The specimen was PBMCs. The chain uses TRBV7-2 and TRBJ2-7; 7 bases match TRBD2. The origin of this receptor is a human donor in good health. The CDR3 region is CASSLAGGSYEQYF. CDR3 DNA: TGTGCCAGCAGCTTAGCGGGGGGGTCCTACGAGCAGTACTTC.